This T cell receptor (beta chain) is drawn from a study of cytomegalovirus exposure and HLA in healthy donors. On this clone: No antigen is known for it.

Study-level findings and limits: Being productive about 87% or about 30% of the time was typical of most TCR beta V segments in an earlier analysis. Using a false discovery rate of 0.05, a later analysis showed that approximately 18,000 TCR beta sequences were associated with HLA alleles. Altogether, some 170 TCR beta chains were recorded as cytomegalovirus-associated.

This PCR relied on a set of 60 Vbeta primers and 13 Jbeta primers. In the study's own analysis: Later work found tens of millions of unique TCR beta chains, with around 10 million shared. Sequencing was performed with immunoSEQ multiplex PCR; in TCRdb, only in-frame clones are kept and a portion is missing. V and J calls and clone size are copied from that table; D and trimming were computed from the DNA. The table includes nearly 110,000 clones, more than 75% detected once. The sequence derives from a woman aged 45 to 65 in good health and CMV-seropositive. The sequencing sample was made of PBMCs.

CDR3 bases: TGTGCCAGCTCACCAATCGGGGACACCAATCAGCCCCAGCATTTT. Residues: CASSPIGDTNQPQHF. The chain couples TRBV18 to TRBJ1-5; the D gene is possibly TRBD1 (6 bases). Per the germline V gene, CDR1 is KGHSH and CDR2 is LQKENI. The CDR3 totals 15 residues. V was trimmed by 2 bases and J by 3 bases, leaving 11 bases between them.